The 6 T cell receptor beta chains given below trace back to one sample, sequenced in a study of CDR3 diversity in severe acne. Using its own MiXCR run on the PCR reads, TCRdb lists one record per CDR3 protein. The sample includes some 90,000 distinct CDR3 sequences, about 53% of them seen just once. The specimen sequenced was blood. The receptors were sampled from a male donor with severe acne vulgaris.

For this clonotype: One junction end disagrees with the germline gene, perhaps due to a read error. The chain employs TRBV4-1 and TRBJ1-1, with D unresolved. CDR1 and CDR2 (germline): MGHRA, YSYEKL. CDR3 length: 12 amino acids. This CDR3 is CASTPSYTEAFF. CDR3 in DNA: TGCGCCAGCACCCCATCTTACACCGAAGCTTTCTTT.

As to this clonotype: This likely comes from a read error, as the CDR3 has no conserved phenylalanine or tryptophan at its end. The chain combines TRBV11-2 with TRBJ1-1; unclear D gene. This CDR3 is 13 amino acids long. Deletions cut 8 bases from V and 4 bases from J, with 14 bases between. CDR1 SGHAT and CDR2 FQNNGV come from the germline V gene. The CDR3 is CASVTHGVTEAFL. The CDR3 DNA sequence: TGTGCCAGCGTCACCCATGGTGTCACTGAAGCTTTCCTT.

This clonotype was observed at least ten times. The chain links TRBV10-3 to TRBJ2-7, with TRBD1 identical over 9 bases. The trim removed 10 bases at V and 0 bases at J, leaving 10 bases unmatched. Germline values: CDR1 ENHRY, CDR2 SYGVKD. The CDR3 is 15 residues long. The CDR3 here is CATRLDRGFSYEQYF. CDR3 DNA: TGTGCCACCCGGTTGGACAGGGGCTTCTCCTACGAGCAGTACTTC.

The V call is TRBV7-9, the J call TRBJ1-1; 8 bases agree with TRBD1. In germline, CDR1 is SEHNR, CDR2 FQNEAQ (reference sequence). The CDR3 covers 15 residues. Losses at the gene ends were 5 bases for V and 5 bases for J; bases not matched to a gene: 10. The CDR3 DNA is TGTGCCAGCAGCCCCCGGGACAGGCAGGGGACTGAAGCTTTCTTT. Protein: CASSPRDRQGTEAFF.

The chain is built from TRBV6-2 or TRBV6-3 and TRBJ2-2, with 8 positions matching TRBD2. The CDR3 sequence is 16 residues long. Germline values: CDR1 MNHEY, CDR2 SVGEGT. The trim removed 5 bases at V and 1 base at J, leaving 6 bases unmatched. The CDR3: CASSTSSGENTGELFF. The CDR3 DNA is TGTGCCAGCAGTACCAGTAGCGGGGAGAACACCGGGGAGCTGTTTTTT.

Points on this clonotype: This is likely a read error, given that the CDR3 carries no conserved phenylalanine or tryptophan at its end. It is unclear where the CDR3 begins or ends on the DNA, so no DNA is shown, and the CDR3 is as TCRdb lists it. The J gene is TRBJ2-1, the V gene TRBV9; the table's D gene call, TRBD2, was not cross checked with the DNA. The CDR3 sequence runs 15 residues, both termini included. The germline V gene encodes CDR1 SGDLS and CDR2 YYNGEE. CDR3: CASGVGGGTYNEQLL.